The sequence of this T cell receptor (beta chain) was determined in a study of radiation and T cells in renal cell carcinoma (TCRdb year 2020). With regard to the full study: A total of roughly 53 samples underwent TCR beta sequencing, made up of roughly 26 tumors and roughly 27 peripheral blood samples. The last blood draw happened 4 weeks after radiation, timed to coincide with nephrectomy. In the 53 samples combined, some 4,100,000 unique CDR3 nucleotide sequences were found, encoding 2,658,974 unique CDR3 amino acid sequences.

CDR1 and CDR2 are drawn from the germline V gene: SNHLY, FYNNEI. From cysteine to phenylalanine, the CDR3 is 15 amino acids long. Only CDR3 DNA remains: 45 bases, in frame from the first base. At the junction V is shortened by 2 bases and J by 0 bases, with 11 bases in between. Following the manufacturer's recommendations, the immunoSEQ kit was used to generate TCR beta libraries from genomic DNA. For library preparation, a first multiplex PCR was performed with proprietary primers, followed by a second PCR in which unique barcodes were added, and bead cleanups were performed after each round. A positive control reaction and a negative control reaction, both provided in the kit, were run with every batch of samples. The final libraries were assessed on an Agilent 4200 TapeStation D1000 ScreenTape, pooled by volume, and quantified by qPCR. Sequencing ran on an Illumina NextSeq500 with a MidOutput 150-cycle cartridge, using 156 Read1 and 15 Index1 cycles with kit custom primers. The pooled library was loaded at 0.8 to 1 pM, and about 20% PhiX control was spiked in. The paper's processing steps were these. The vendor-processed data were analyzed in R, and a clonotype was defined as all T cells that share the same CDR3 nucleotide sequence. For clone abundance analyses, frequencies were normalized to the 10,000 most abundant clones per sample. Public T cell clones, which averaged fewer than five per sample, were removed prior to analysis. Tumor-enriched clonotypes and baseline blood-enriched clonotypes were defined as those with an abundance difference of at least 32-fold between compartments. A beta-binomial differential abundance model was used to identify clonotypes that expanded or contracted between blood time points. Similarity between tumor and blood repertoires was quantified using the Baroni-Urbani and Buser coefficient, and groups were compared with two-tailed Wilcoxon tests in R. Drawn from immuneACCESS, this table holds only the in-frame rearrangements with V and J called that TCRdb kept. Clones are partly lost; checked studies trace under half to an unresolved V gene and leave the rest unexplained. V, J and clone size were drawn from that table, and D and trimming were deduced from the DNA. Recorded for this sample are just over 95,000 clones; 65% to 90% of them occurred a single time. The ten biggest clones cover under 8.5% of the sample.

Interpreted using the paper, the time point label stands for: blood 4 weeks post-SBRT, at nephrectomy. Read against the paper, the sample's treatment or condition label means: 15 Gy SBRT to primary tumor, nephrectomy 4 weeks later. The samples were drawn from a clinical trial, where primary renal cell carcinomas were treated with 15 Gy of stereotactic body radiation therapy and then removed by nephrectomy 4 weeks afterward. To follow tumor-enriched clonotypes, peripheral blood was collected serially from radiation-treated patients at baseline and again at 2 weeks and 4 weeks after SBRT. All patients had renal cell carcinoma with clear cell pathology. Genomic DNA for TCR sequencing was prepared using the QIAamp DNA Blood Mini Kit (Qiagen). Only samples passing all quality control checks were included in the analyses. What the study reported, not specific to this receptor: An increase in top tumor clonotypes in blood was observed from baseline to 2 weeks post-radiation, followed by contraction by 4 weeks, which was taken to suggest transient expansion of tumor-resident clones. Because pretreatment tumor biopsies were not available, the baseline intratumoral presence of clonotypes could not be determined. The single-armed trial design could not address effects of radiation dose or scheduling on the TCR repertoire. Dynamics of the blood repertoire were not tracked past 4 weeks after treatment.

As concerns this clone: Its specific antigen is unknown. No base qualities exist here, and no much larger clone lies one base off it.

The TCR was taken from a man in his sixties with renal cell carcinoma. The input for sequencing was blood, taken from a patient whose treatment included radiotherapy and nephrectomy. The V and J segments used are TRBV2 and TRBJ2-7, and possibly TRBD2, on 5 matching bases. CDR3 loop: CASSETGLPSYEQYF. In nucleotides, the sequence is TGTGCCAGCAGTGAAACTGGACTCCCCTCCTACGAGCAGTACTTC. Here the CDR3 is joined to the reference TRBV2 and TRBJ2-7 genes, and the full variable domain is: EPEVTQTPSHQVTQMGQEVILRCVPISNHLYFYWYRQILGQKVEFLVSFYNNEISEKSEIFDDQFSVERPDGSNFTLKIRSTKLEDSAMYFCASSETGLPSYEQYFGPGTRLTVT.